One and the same sample provided the 28 T cell receptor beta chains below, sequenced in a study of naive and memory T cell subsets. Study results and limitations: Possibly reflecting memory cells re-expressing CD45RA, a few larger clonotypes occurred in naive repertoires, especially CD8.

The beta constant-region primer was an equimolar mix of two oligonucleotides covering TRBC1 and TRBC2. The ligated cDNA underwent four PCR rounds using SP2 and nested alpha and beta constant-region primers. TCRdb itself ran the UMI-ligation and nested PCR reads through MiXCR, one entry per CDR3 protein. The table includes around 83,000 distinct CDR3 sequences, around 11% detected once. These receptors' targets are unknown. Sequenced input: naive CD4+ T cells from blood. These TCRs come from a human donor in good health.

The J gene is TRBJ2-5, the V gene TRBV7-9; D call uncertain. CDR1 and CDR2 from the germline V gene are SEHNR and FQNEAQ (reference sequence). The CDR3 has 13 residues. V was clipped by 4 bases and J by 5 bases, with 11 bases between them. CDR3 residues: CASSSAFPETQYF. The CDR3 DNA sequence: TGTGCCAGCAGCTCAGCGTTCCCCGAGACCCAGTACTTC.

This clonotype showed up many times. V usage is TRBV29-1 and J usage is TRBJ2-7, with D tentatively TRBD2 (6 bases). Germline CDR1 and CDR2: SQVTM and ANQGSEA. The CDR3 totals 11 residues. The V and J ends lost 6 bases and 2 bases respectively, with 8 bases between them. CDR3 sequence: CSVAGTYEQYF. The CDR3 DNA is TGCAGCGTCGCGGGGACCTACGAGCAGTACTTC.

The chain couples TRBV30 to TRBJ2-5, with 9 bases lining up with TRBD1. Per germline, CDR1 GTSNPN and CDR2 SVGIG (reference sequence). After removal of 3 bases from V and 5 bases from J, the junction contained 7 bases not matched to a gene. The CDR3 spans 14 residues. The CDR3 protein is CAWRLGQGLETQYF. CDR3 DNA sequence: TGTGCCTGGAGGCTCGGACAGGGGTTGGAGACCCAGTACTTC.

This clonotype has just a few counts. The chain uses TRBV18 and TRBJ1-5, with D unresolved. The germline V gene encodes CDR1 KGHSH and CDR2 LQKENI. CDR3 length: 13 amino acids. V lost 2 bases to trimming and J lost 3 bases, with 5 bases between them. The CDR3 loop reads CASSPSINQPQHF. DNA of the CDR3: TGTGCCAGCTCACCATCAATCAATCAGCCCCAGCATTTT.

The chain employs TRBV20-1 and TRBJ2-7; TRBD1 aligns across 8 bases. The V gene end was trimmed by 2 bases and the J gene end by 4 bases; junction bases not matched to a gene: 7. Germline V gene lookup returns CDR1 DFQATT and CDR2 SNEGSKA (reference sequence). The CDR3 consists of 14 residues. In DNA, the CDR3 is TGCAGTGCTAGACGGCAGGGGGCCTTGTACGAGCAGTACTTC. This sequence encodes CSARRQGALYEQYF.

This clonotype occurred many times. The chain recombines TRBV24-1 with TRBJ2-1; 9 bases line up with TRBD2. V shed 1 base and J 2 bases; nucleotides not matched to a gene: 5. Germline V lookup: CDR1 KGHDR, CDR2 SFDVKD. The CDR3 totals 17 residues. The CDR3 protein is CATSDFHTSGPYNEQFF. The CDR3 nucleotides read TGTGCCACCAGTGATTTCCATACTAGCGGGCCCTACAATGAGCAGTTCTTC.

This clonotype has more than one count but fewer than ten. The V and J genes are TRBV3-1 and TRBJ2-1, with 10 nucleotides matching TRBD2. This CDR3 contains 15 residues. The V segment lost 6 bases and the J segment 7 bases; nucleotides outside the gene matches: 9. Germline loops: CDR1 LGHDT, CDR2 YNNKEL (reference sequence). Here the CDR3 reads CASRGWTSGYNEQFF. The CDR3 bases are TGTGCCAGCAGAGGTTGGACTAGCGGATATAATGAGCAGTTCTTC.

This clonotype turned up a few times. The chain carries TRBV4-3 and TRBJ2-5; no clear D. The germline CDR1 and CDR2 sequences are LGHNA and YSLEER. This CDR3 comprises 15 residues. Deletions cut 4 bases from V and 3 bases from J, with 15 bases between. This chain's CDR3 is CASSPQKGKKETQYF. CDR3 in DNA: TGCGCCAGCAGCCCCCAGAAAGGGAAGAAAGAGACCCAGTACTTC.

This clonotype was detected only a few times. The chain employs TRBV10-3 and TRBJ2-3; TRBD1 matches 10 bases. The CDR3 extends over 15 amino acids. Germline CDR1 reads ENHRY; CDR2 reads SYGVKD. Losses at the gene ends were 7 bases for V and 5 bases for J; bases not matched to a gene: 9. CDR3 in amino acids: CAITQGQGREDTQYF. For the CDR3, the DNA is TGTGCCATCACCCAGGGACAGGGGCGTGAAGATACGCAGTATTTT.

A few counts support this clonotype. The chain employs TRBV29-1 and TRBJ2-5; TRBD2 agrees at 8 bases. V trimming: 2 bases; J trimming: 9 bases; junction bases outside the gene matches: 11. The CDR3 has 14 residues. Germline values: CDR1 SQVTM, CDR2 ANQGSEA. CDR3 coding DNA: TGCAGCGTTGAAAAGGGGCCGGCGGGGGGTGCCCAGTACTTC. Its protein is CSVEKGPAGGAQYF. The full variable domain, completed using reference TRBV29-1 and TRBJ2-5, is SAVISQKPSRDICQRGTSLTIQCQVDSQVTMMFWYRQQPGQSLTLIATANQGSEATYESGFVIDKFPISRPNLTFSTLTVSNMSPEDSSIYLCSVEKGPAGGAQYFGPGTRLLVL.

This clonotype was found a few times. The rearrangement uses TRBV28 and TRBJ2-5, with 7 bases identical to TRBD2. There are 13 residues in the CDR3. Germline loops: CDR1 MDHEN, CDR2 SYDVKM. Losses at the gene ends were 8 bases for V and 2 bases for J; bases not matched to a gene: 5. The CDR3 region is CASRSSGQETQYF. DNA of the CDR3: TGTGCCAGCCGCTCTAGCGGACAAGAGACCCAGTACTTC.

CDR3 loop: CASSLGLPSSYEQYF. The CDR3 nucleotides are TGTGCCAGCAGCTTAGGACTACCTAGCTCCTACGAGCAGTACTTC. The rearrangement uses TRBV7-3 and TRBJ2-7; a possible D gene is TRBD2 (6 bases). CDR3 length equals 15 residues. Trimming cost V 2 bases and J 0 bases, with 11 bases left between them. Germline V lookup: CDR1 SGHTA, CDR2 FQGTGA.

J is TRBJ2-7 and V is TRBV27; TRBD2 might be the D (5 bases). The V end lost 5 bases, the J end lost 9 bases, and 20 bases lay between the germline ends. Germline V gene lookup returns CDR1 MNHEY and CDR2 SMNVEV (reference sequence). The CDR3 covers 14 residues. In DNA, the CDR3 is TGTGCCAGCAGTGACTATAATAGAGACGTGAGGCAGTACTTC. It translates to CASSDYNRDVRQYF.

This clonotype was counted many times. The J gene is TRBJ2-5, the V gene TRBV20-1; a possible D gene is TRBD2 (7 bases). Germline lookup yields CDR1 DFQATT and CDR2 SNEGSKA (reference sequence). With 3 bases removed from V and 1 base from J, the gap between germline ends came to 9 bases. There are 13 residues in the CDR3. CDR3 loop: CSASGGPQETQYF. The CDR3 DNA sequence: TGCAGTGCTAGCGGGGGGCCCCAAGAGACCCAGTACTTC.

This clonotype was recorded a few times. Here the CDR3 DNA reads TGCGCCAGCAGCTTGATGCCAATCTACGAGCAGTACTTC. It is translated as CASSLMPIYEQYF. The V call is TRBV5-1, the J call TRBJ2-7, with unresolved D. V was clipped by 1 base and J by 3 bases, with 8 bases between them. Looked up from germline, CDR1 is SGHRS and CDR2 is YFSETQ. The CDR3 length is 13 residues. The whole variable domain, remainder taken from reference TRBV5-1 and TRBJ2-7, is KAGVTQTPRYLIKTRGQQVTLSCSPISGHRSVSWYQQTPGQGLQFLFEYFSETQRNKGNFPGRFSGRQFSNSRSEMNVSTLELGDSALYLCASSLMPIYEQYFGPGTRLTVT.

The rearrangement joins TRBV20-1 to TRBJ2-3, with D possibly TRBD2 on 6 matching bases. CDR1 is DFQATT and CDR2 is SNEGSKA in the germline V gene (reference sequence). Trimming removed 5 bases from V and 1 base from J, with 19 bases in between. This CDR3 has 16 amino acids. The CDR3 spells CSAPEAGSPRTDTQYF. The CDR3 DNA sequence: TGCAGTGCTCCGGAAGCGGGTTCCCCTCGCACAGATACGCAGTATTTT.

The gene calls are TRBV12-3 or TRBV12-4 and TRBJ2-5; 10 nucleotides align to TRBD1. V shed 7 bases and J 5 bases; nucleotides not matched to a gene: 4. The CDR3 sequence is 13 residues long. The CDR3 here is CASTPDRGETQYF. The CDR3 coding sequence is TGTGCCAGCACCCCGGACAGGGGGGAGACCCAGTACTTC.

The sample holds many counts of this clonotype. This chain connects TRBV18 to TRBJ2-5; D call uncertain. The CDR3 consists of 13 residues. The germline gives CDR1 KGHSH, CDR2 LQKENI. The V end lost 0 bases, the J end lost 1 base, and 3 bases lay between the germline ends. CDR3 nucleotides: TGTGCCAGCTCACCACCGAGCCAAGAGACCCAGTACTTC. Translating it yields CASSPPSQETQYF. Variable domain in full (rest from reference TRBV18 and TRBJ2-5): NAGVMQNPRHLVRRRGQEARLRCSPMKGHSHVYWYRQLPEEGLKFMVYLQKENIIDESGMPKERFSAEFPKEGPSILRIQQVVRGDSAAYFCASSPPSQETQYFGPGTRLLVL.

This clonotype showed up many times. The rearrangement joins TRBV18 to TRBJ2-3, with D perhaps TRBD1 (6 bases). V gave up 1 base and J gave up 0 bases, with 11 bases separating them. Germline V CDR1 and CDR2: KGHSH, LQKENI. This CDR3 has 16 amino acids. Here the CDR3 reads CASSPLGQGSTDTQYF. Here the CDR3 DNA reads TGTGCCAGCTCACCACTTGGCCAGGGGAGCACAGATACGCAGTATTTT. The whole variable domain, filled in from reference TRBV18 and TRBJ2-3, reads NAGVMQNPRHLVRRRGQEARLRCSPMKGHSHVYWYRQLPEEGLKFMVYLQKENIIDESGMPKERFSAEFPKEGPSILRIQQVVRGDSAAYFCASSPLGQGSTDTQYFGPGTRLTVL.

This clonotype has a handful of counts. The chain links TRBV6-2 or TRBV6-3 to TRBJ2-7; D gene ambiguous. The V gene lost 2 bases and the J gene lost 3 bases, with 11 bases spanning the gap. The CDR3 covers 14 residues. Germline CDR1 and CDR2: MNHEY and SVGEGT. CDR3 sequence reads: CASSYPPSVYEQYF. Written as DNA, the CDR3 is TGTGCCAGCAGTTACCCTCCTTCCGTCTACGAGCAGTACTTC.

This clonotype has only a few counts. CDR3 nucleotides: TGTGCCAGCTCACCAGCAGGGGTAATTAGCTACGAGCAGTACTTC. The encoded protein is CASSPAGVISYEQYF. This sequence joins TRBV18 and TRBJ2-7; tentatively, D is TRBD1 (6 bases). The germline gives CDR1 KGHSH, CDR2 LQKENI. Trimming took off 2 bases at V and 3 bases at J, with 14 bases between the two ends. The CDR3 sequence is 15 residues long.

The chain uses TRBV3-1 and TRBJ1-1; TRBD1 matches at 10 bases. Germline CDR1 and CDR2: LGHDT and YNNKEL (reference sequence). The CDR3 length is 18 residues. V lost 3 bases to trimming and J lost 0 bases; unmatched junction nucleotides: 10. In DNA, the CDR3 is TGTGCCAGCAGCCACCCCCGGGACAGGGGCGTCATGAACACTGAAGCTTTCTTT. This codes for CASSHPRDRGVMNTEAFF.

This clonotype was counted at least ten times. The V gene is TRBV6-2 or TRBV6-3, the J gene TRBJ2-7; D is uncertain. V lost 2 bases to trimming and J lost 2 bases, with 10 bases between them. CDR1 is MNHEY, CDR2 SVGEGT, per germline. CDR3 length: 14 amino acids. The CDR3 bases are TGTGCCAGCAGTTACGTTCCTAGACCCTACGAGCAGTACTTC. As protein: CASSYVPRPYEQYF.

The V gene is TRBV7-9, the J gene TRBJ2-7, with TRBD1 identical over 10 bases. Germline V gene sequence: CDR1 SEHNR, CDR2 FQNEAQ (reference sequence). The CDR3 is 14 amino acids. V gave up 5 bases and J gave up 4 bases; unmatched junction bases: 5. In DNA form, the CDR3 reads TGTGCCAGCAGCCGGGGGACAGGGGTTTACGAGCAGTACTTC. It specifies CASSRGTGVYEQYF.

This clonotype was detected many times. The chain couples TRBV7-2 to TRBJ2-3, with 8 bases aligning to TRBD2. The germline V gene has CDR1 SGHTA and CDR2 FQGNSA. With 3 bases clipped from V and 5 bases from J, the junction kept 7 bases outside the gene matches. There are 15 residues in the CDR3. CDR3 amino acids: CASSLNGLAGDTQYF. The CDR3, as DNA: TGTGCCAGCAGCTTGAATGGACTAGCAGGAGATACGCAGTATTTT.

The table lists this clonotype with many counts. The V call is TRBV20-1, the J call TRBJ2-7; D gene ambiguous. This CDR3 has 11 residues. Germline values: CDR1 DFQATT, CDR2 SNEGSKA (reference sequence). V was cut by 0 bases and J by 7 bases, with 7 bases left in between. The CDR3 DNA follows: TGCAGTGCTAGAGAGGACGGAGAGCAGTACTTC. Translation gives CSAREDGEQYF.

J is TRBJ1-2 and V is TRBV10-3; D call uncertain. V shed 4 bases and J shed 3 bases, with 9 bases lying between them. Germline CDR1 and CDR2: ENHRY and SYGVKD. The CDR3 length is 13 residues. The CDR3 bases are TGTGCCATCAGTGCGGCCGAAGACTATGGCTACACCTTC. Translation gives CAISAAEDYGYTF.

This clonotype was picked up a small number of times. This chain links TRBV18 with TRBJ1-4; 9 nucleotides match TRBD1. The CDR3 spans 15 residues. Germline CDR1 is KGHSH and CDR2 is LQKENI. V lost 3 bases, J lost 5 bases, and 4 bases stayed unmatched. The CDR3 sequence is CASSPGQGTNEKLFF. CDR3 bases: TGTGCCAGCTCACCTGGACAGGGGACGAATGAAAAACTGTTTTTT.